What follows are 10 T cell receptor beta chains derived from one specimen sequenced in a study of blood T cells in healthy people across ages. For the second PCR, which ran for roughly 7 to 11 cycles, a sample-barcoded 5' primer and a J-beta primer mix were used. MiXCR, run by TCRdb on the 5' RACE reads, gives a single entry per CDR3 protein. The table has about 800,000 distinct CDR3 sequences, nearly 60% seen once. The sequenced sample was blood. The receptor set was obtained from a man in his thirties or forties in good health.

This clonotype has ten or more counts. The CDR3 DNA reads TGTGCCAGCAGTGATCGATACTACGAGCAGTACTTC. This encodes CASSDRYYEQYF. The J gene is TRBJ2-7, the V gene TRBV25-1; D unresolved. Germline CDR1 is MGHDK and CDR2 is SYGVNS. The CDR3 has 12 residues. Between the trimmed V and J ends, which lost 3 bases and 3 bases, there was a span of 6 bases.

This clonotype appeared a few times. The rearrangement uses TRBV21-1 and TRBJ2-7; the table's D call, TRBD1, has no DNA check behind it. TRBV21-1 is labeled a pseudogene. CDR3 length equals 15 residues. CDR3 DNA sequence: TGTGCCAGCAGCAAAGAGCGGACAGCAGTCTACGAGCAGTACTTC. Protein sequence: CASSKERTAVYEQYF.

The chain is built from TRBV11-2 and TRBJ2-6; D remains unclear. Trimming shortened V by 1 base and J by 0 bases, and 4 bases separated the two germline ends. The CDR3 covers 15 residues. Germline V gene data show CDR1 as SGHAT and CDR2 as FQNNGV. The CDR3 DNA sequence: TGTGCCAGCAGCTTAGGATTCTCTGGGGCCAACGTCCTGACTTTC. Encoded protein: CASSLGFSGANVLTF.

The CDR3 coding sequence is TGCGCCAGCAGCTTGCCGACAGGCACAGATACGCAGTATTTT. Its protein product is CASSLPTGTDTQYF. The chain is built from TRBV5-1 and TRBJ2-3, with D possibly matching TRBD1 (5 bases). V lost 1 base, J lost 1 base, and 7 bases lay in between. This CDR3 is built from 14 residues. Per the germline V gene, CDR1 is SGHRS and CDR2 is YFSETQ.

V and J are TRBV5-1 and TRBJ1-6, with 9 positions matching TRBD1. CDR3 size: 15 residues. V was pared by 0 bases and J by 7 bases, with 2 bases of the junction left unmatched. CDR1 is SGHRS, CDR2 YFSETQ, per germline. CDR3 sequence (DNA): TGCGCCAGCAGCTTGGGGGACAGGGAAAATTCACCCCTCCACTTT. It yields the protein CASSLGDRENSPLHF.

This clonotype was found many times. The genes are TRBV7-9 and TRBJ2-7, with D perhaps matching TRBD2 (6 bases). CDR1 and CDR2 from the germline V gene are SEHNR and FQNEAQ (reference sequence). The CDR3 totals 11 residues. V dropped 6 bases and J dropped 7 bases, with 10 bases sitting between them. CDR3 nucleotide sequence: TGTGCCAGCAGTTCCGGGAGAGAGCAGTACTTC. It translates to CASSSGREQYF.

V usage is TRBV20-1 and J usage is TRBJ2-3; 10 nucleotides match TRBD2. The CDR3 runs 16 residues. Looked up from germline, CDR1 is DFQATT and CDR2 is SNEGSKA (reference sequence). V trimming: 3 bases; J trimming: 7 bases; junction bases outside the gene matches: 13. This CDR3 reads CSARPLSSGSGNTQYF. The CDR3 nucleotides are TGCAGTGCTAGGCCCCTATCTAGCGGGAGCGGAAATACGCAGTATTTT.

This chain connects TRBV15 to TRBJ2-7; D perhaps matches TRBD1 (5 bases). Germline V gene sequence: CDR1 LNHNV, CDR2 YYDKDF (reference sequence). The CDR3 sequence is 17 residues long. Trimming removed 0 bases from V and 1 base from J, with 16 bases in between. The chain's CDR3 is CATSRDRARGHSYEQYF. The CDR3 DNA reads TGTGCCACCAGCAGAGATCGGGCCCGCGGACATTCCTACGAGCAGTACTTC. Using reference TRBV15 and TRBJ2-7 for the parts outside the CDR3, the full variable domain is DAMVIQNPRYQVTQFGKPVTLSCSQTLNHNVMYWYQQKSSQAPKLLFHYYDKDFNNEADTPDNFQSRRPNTSFCFLDIRSPGLGDTAMYLCATSRDRARGHSYEQYFGPGTRLTVT.

The chain has TRBV7-9 and TRBJ1-2, with 9 positions matching TRBD1. The length of the CDR3 is 15 residues. The V segment lost 6 bases and the J segment 8 bases; nucleotides outside the gene matches: 13. The germline gives CDR1 SEHNR, CDR2 FQNEAQ (reference sequence). This chain's CDR3 is CASSWGQGYPFGYTF. The CDR3 DNA reads as TGTGCCAGCAGTTGGGGACAGGGCTACCCCTTCGGCTACACCTTC.

This chain uses TRBV4-3 with TRBJ2-7; TRBD1 aligns across 7 bases. The CDR3 spans 15 residues. Per the germline V gene, CDR1 is LGHNA and CDR2 is YSLEER. V shed 0 bases, J shed 3 bases, and the junction held 5 bases outside the gene matches. The DNA for the CDR3 is TGCGCCAGCAGCCAAGATTGGGCAGGGGGCTACGAGCAGTACTTC. Amino acids: CASSQDWAGGYEQYF.